This entry lists 28 T cell receptor beta chains sequenced from one sample in a study of T and B cells in COVID-19 patients. From blood, roughly 220-550 ng of genomic DNA served as TRB template. BIOMED2 TRB-A/B primer pools were used in multiplex TRB PCR. TCRdb recomputed calls from the multiplex PCR reads with MiXCR, one row per CDR3 protein. This sample has around 10,000 distinct CDR3 sequences, with around 34% found just once. What was sequenced was blood. These receptors came from a human donor with active COVID-19.

This clonotype was counted only a few times. CDR3 loop: CASIPSQLVIDTYNSPLHF. CDR3 coding DNA: TGTGCCAGCATCCCATCGCAGCTGGTTATTGACACCTATAATTCACCCCTCCACTTT. The genes are TRBV6-4 and TRBJ1-6, with D unclear. From germline, CDR1 is MRHNA and CDR2 SNTAGT. V lost 7 bases, J lost 2 bases, and 24 bases lay in between. The length of the CDR3 is 19 residues.

The sample holds one count of this clonotype. V and J are TRBV5-1 and TRBJ2-5; D unclear. The CDR3 spans 16 residues. CDR1 and CDR2 from the germline V gene are SGHRS and YFSETQ. V lost 0 bases, J lost 2 bases, and 14 bases lay in between. The CDR3 bases are TGCGCCAGCAGCTTGGGTGTAGGGCGTTCACAAGAGACCCAGTACTTC. Its protein is CASSLGVGRSQETQYF.

The genes are TRBV5-6 and TRBJ1-2; weak D call: TRBD1 (5 bases). The V gene's germline CDR1 is SGHDT and CDR2 YYEEEE. V lost 4 bases and J lost 2, with 15 bases in between. This CDR3 has 15 residues. DNA for the CDR3: TGTGCCAGCAGCGTAGGACAAACGCTCAACTATGGCTACACCTTC. Amino acid sequence: CASSVGQTLNYGYTF. Full variable domain (missing parts from reference TRBV5-6 and TRBJ1-2): DAGVTQSPTHLIKTRGQQVTLRCSPKSGHDTVSWYQQALGQGPQFIFQYYEEEERQRGNFPDRFSGHQFPNYSSELNVNALLLGDSALYLCASSVGQTLNYGYTFGSGTRLTVV.

This clonotype was seen a few times. The gene calls are TRBV27 and TRBJ2-7; 9 bases are a match to TRBD2. The CDR3 is made up of 16 amino acids. The germline V gene encodes CDR1 MNHEY and CDR2 SMNVEV (reference sequence). V was pared by 3 bases and J by 2 bases, with 8 bases of the junction left unmatched. CDR3 coding DNA: TGTGCCAGCAGTTTGGGTAGCGGGGGCCTCACCTACGAGCAGTACTTC. Amino acids: CASSLGSGGLTYEQYF.

The V gene is TRBV10-3, the J gene TRBJ1-2, with D possibly matching TRBD1 (6 bases). Trimming removed 1 base from V and 4 bases from J, with 10 bases in between. The CDR3 runs 14 residues. In germline, CDR1 is ENHRY, CDR2 SYGVKD. For the CDR3, the DNA is TGTGCCATCAGTGAGTACGGGACATTCTATGGCTACACCTTC. Translation gives CAISEYGTFYGYTF.

The chain has TRBV6-1 and TRBJ2-7; possible D gene TRBD2, 7 bases. Germline loops: CDR1 MNHNS, CDR2 SASEGT. This CDR3 is built from 15 residues. Trimming left V 6 bases short and J 3 bases short, with 18 bases between. Here the CDR3 DNA reads TGTGCCAGCAGCCCCGGGGGGCAATTTTTCTACGAGCAGTACTTC. Translating gives CASSPGGQFFYEQYF.

This clonotype was picked up a small number of times. This rearrangement joins TRBV6-5 to TRBJ2-7; the D call may be TRBD1 or TRBD2 (6 bases each). The CDR3 length is 13 residues. Germline CDR1 is MNHEY and CDR2 is SVGAGI. Between the trimmed V and J ends, which lost 5 bases and 7 bases, there was a span of 15 bases. CDR3 in DNA: TGTGCCAGCAGTGAATCTGGGGGGCGTGAGCAGTACTTC. Translating it yields CASSESGGREQYF.

The chain has TRBV20-1 and TRBJ2-3, with D possibly matching TRBD2 (5 bases). Trimming removed 7 bases at V and 4 bases at J, with 12 bases between. The CDR3 consists of 12 residues. Germline V CDR1 and CDR2: DFQATT, SNEGSKA (reference sequence). The CDR3 DNA reads as TGCAGTGGAGGGATAGTCGCAGATACGCAGTATTTT. It is translated as CSGGIVADTQYF.

This clonotype is judged medium-sized. The V call is TRBV29-1, the J call TRBJ1-1; D not certain. Trimming removed 2 bases at V and 7 bases at J, with 11 bases between. The germline V gene encodes CDR1 SQVTM and CDR2 ANQGSEA. The CDR3 totals 12 residues. CDR3 region: CSVESAVLEAFF. In DNA form, the CDR3 reads TGCAGCGTTGAATCCGCGGTCCTTGAAGCTTTCTTT. Full variable domain (remainder filled in from reference TRBV29-1 and TRBJ1-1): SAVISQKPSRDICQRGTSLTIQCQVDSQVTMMFWYRQQPGQSLTLIATANQGSEATYESGFVIDKFPISRPNLTFSTLTVSNMSPEDSSIYLCSVESAVLEAFFGQGTRLTVV.

The V and J genes are TRBV12-3 or TRBV12-4 and TRBJ2-5, with TRBD1 matching over 9 bases. The trim removed 5 bases at V and 4 bases at J, leaving 8 bases unmatched. This CDR3 is 15 amino acids long. CDR3 bases: TGTGCCAGCAGTGTAAGACAGGGGGAAAGAGAGACCCAGTACTTC. Amino acid sequence: CASSVRQGERETQYF.

This chain connects TRBV20-1 to TRBJ2-2, with no clear D. V shed 5 bases and J shed 0 bases, with 7 bases lying between them. In germline, CDR1 is DFQATT, CDR2 SNEGSKA (reference sequence). This CDR3 is built from 13 residues. The CDR3 protein is CSAYSPNTGELFF. The CDR3 nucleotides read TGCAGTGCTTACAGCCCGAACACCGGGGAGCTGTTTTTT.

This clonotype was picked up one time. This chain links TRBV4-2 with TRBJ2-2, with TRBD1 matching 8 bases. V gave up 1 base and J gave up 4 bases; unmatched junction bases: 2. This CDR3 is built from 15 residues. Germline lookup yields CDR1 LGHNA and CDR2 YNFKEQ. The CDR3 reads CASSQGTGTTGELFF. CDR3 bases: TGTGCCAGCAGCCAAGGGACAGGGACCACCGGGGAGCTGTTTTTT.

This chain joins TRBV27 and TRBJ2-7; 7 nucleotides line up with TRBD2. This CDR3 is built from 15 residues. V was pared by 5 bases and J by 7 bases, with 14 bases of the junction left unmatched. Germline CDR1 MNHEY, CDR2 SMNVEV (reference sequence). CDR3 sequence: CASSPSGTWAAEQYF. In DNA, the CDR3 is TGTGCCAGCAGTCCAAGCGGGACGTGGGCTGCGGAGCAGTACTTC.

CDR3: CASSQGGAGVTDTQYF. The CDR3 nucleotides read TGCGCCAGCAGCCAAGGAGGAGCGGGGGTCACAGATACGCAGTATTTT. V is TRBV4-3 and J is TRBJ2-3; 8 bases are a match to TRBD2. V was pared by 1 base and J by 2 bases, with 5 bases of the junction left unmatched. Looked up from germline, CDR1 is LGHNA and CDR2 is YSLEER. The CDR3 consists of 16 residues.

This clonotype occurred a few times. The CDR3 loop is CASSVTGTGSYEQYF. The CDR3 DNA sequence: TGTGCCAGCAGTGTTACCGGGACAGGTTCCTACGAGCAGTACTTC. This chain uses TRBV12-3 or TRBV12-4 with TRBJ2-7, with 8 bases aligning to TRBD1. Trimming at V came to 5 bases and at J to 1 base, leaving 7 bases not matched to a gene. The CDR3 spans 15 residues.

In nucleotides, the CDR3 is TGTGCCACCGAGGTCCTCAATGAGCAGTTCTTC. As protein: CATEVLNEQFF. The V gene is TRBV6-2 or TRBV6-3, the J gene TRBJ2-1, with unresolved D. Germline-derived CDR1 and CDR2 are MNHEY and SVGEGT. Trimming took 10 bases from V and 6 from J, leaving 10 bases between them. The CDR3 length is 11 residues.

The chain recombines TRBV5-6 with TRBJ1-5; D remains unclear. The CDR3 covers 11 residues. The V gene's germline CDR1 is SGHDT and CDR2 YYEEEE. V was trimmed by 1 base and J by 10 bases, leaving 6 bases between them. The chain's CDR3 is CASSLQFPQHF. The DNA of the CDR3 is TGTGCCAGCAGCTTGCAATTTCCCCAGCATTTT.

Points on this clonotype: This may stem from a read error, because a much larger clone lies one nucleotide away. The chain combines TRBV19 with TRBJ2-7; D is ambiguous. Germline lookup yields CDR1 LNHDA and CDR2 SQIVND (reference sequence). The CDR3 loop spans 15 amino acids. CDR3 residues: CVSSIRLLGNYEQYF. CDR3 coding DNA: TGTGTCAGTAGTATCAGGTTGTTGGGGAACTACGAGCAGTACTTC.

This clonotype was seen a handful of times. The V gene is TRBV4-3, the J gene TRBJ2-1; 11 bases map to TRBD1. CDR1 LGHNA and CDR2 YSLEER come from the germline V gene. Germline trimming cut 8 bases from V and 5 bases from J; bases unmatched to any gene: 8. CDR3 length equals 15 residues. The CDR3, as DNA: TGCGCCAGCGCGGGCGGGACAGGGGGTAACAATGAGCAGTTCTTC. Protein product: CASAGGTGGNNEQFF.

The chain has TRBV5-6 and TRBJ1-2, with a weak D call TRBD1 (6 bases). V was pared by 0 bases and J by 8 bases, with 11 bases between. Germline-derived CDR1 and CDR2 are SGHDT and YYEEEE. The CDR3 is 13 amino acids. CDR3 nucleotide sequence: TGTGCCAGCAGCTTGGGCACAGGGAGAGGCTACACCTTC. Amino acid sequence: CASSLGTGRGYTF. Full variable domain (remainder filled in from reference TRBV5-6 and TRBJ1-2): DAGVTQSPTHLIKTRGQQVTLRCSPKSGHDTVSWYQQALGQGPQFIFQYYEEEERQRGNFPDRFSGHQFPNYSSELNVNALLLGDSALYLCASSLGTGRGYTFGSGTRLTVV.

By sample share, this clonotype is medium-sized (0.01 to 0.1%). This chain joins TRBV29-1 and TRBJ2-3; D remains unclear. V lost 4 bases and J 3 bases, leaving 8 bases between the germline ends. Germline V gene lookup returns CDR1 SQVTM and CDR2 ANQGSEA. The CDR3 loop spans 12 amino acids. Written as DNA, the CDR3 is TGCAGCGTTGGACACAAAACAGATACGCAGTATTTT. Translated: CSVGHKTDTQYF.

The chain is built from TRBV11-1 and TRBJ1-6; D is perhaps TRBD1 (6 bases). The CDR3 extends over 13 amino acids. V shed 5 bases and J shed 10 bases, with 12 bases lying between them. In germline, CDR1 is SGHAT, CDR2 FQDESV (reference sequence). The CDR3 protein is CASSRGVYSPLHF. For the CDR3, the DNA is TGTGCCAGCAGCAGGGGGGTATACTCACCCCTCCACTTT. Full variable domain (outside the CDR3, taken from reference TRBV11-1 and TRBJ1-6): EAEVAQSPRYKITEKSQAVAFWCDPISGHATLYWYRQILGQGPELLVQFQDESVVDDSQLPKDRFSAERLKGVDSTLKIQPAELGDSAMYLCASSRGVYSPLHFGNGTRLTVT.

The chain has TRBV10-1 and TRBJ1-1; weak D call: TRBD1 (5 bases). Germline lookup yields CDR1 WNHNN and CDR2 SYGVQD (reference sequence). The CDR3 sequence is 14 residues long. V gave up 6 bases and J gave up 5 bases, with 16 bases separating them. The CDR3 protein is CASSQAGLGTEAFF. Here the CDR3 DNA reads TGCGCCAGCAGCCAGGCAGGGCTGGGAACTGAAGCTTTCTTT.

Remarks on this clonotype: The junction shows a germline mismatch at one end, possibly a read error. The V call is TRBV5-6, the J call TRBJ1-2; unclear D gene. This CDR3 has 13 amino acids. Per the germline V gene, CDR1 is SGHDT and CDR2 is YYEEEE. In nucleotides, the CDR3 is TGCGCCAGCAACTCAGCCCAAGGGTATGGCTACACCTTC. Translation: CASNSAQGYGYTF.

In DNA, the CDR3 is TGTGCCATCAGTGAAGACAGGGACTATGGCTACACCTTC. The encoded protein is CAISEDRDYGYTF. The chain recombines TRBV10-3 with TRBJ1-2; 7 nucleotides agree with TRBD1. CDR1 and CDR2 (germline): ENHRY, SYGVKD. V shed 3 bases, J shed 3 bases, and the junction held 1 base outside the gene matches. The CDR3 totals 13 residues.

Worth noting for this clonotype: This clone may be a read error of a much larger clone one base away. This chain links TRBV27 with TRBJ2-6; D call uncertain. The CDR3 is made up of 15 amino acids. Trimming took 5 bases from V and 3 from J, leaving 11 bases between them. The V gene's germline CDR1 is MNHEY and CDR2 SMNVEV (reference sequence). The CDR3 nucleotides are TGTGCCAGCAGTCTGACAAGGATTGGGGCCAACGTCCTGACTTTC. This codes for CASSLTRIGANVLTF. The full variable domain, completed using reference TRBV27 and TRBJ2-6, is EAQVTQNPRYLITVTGKKLTVTCSQNMNHEYMSWYRQDPGLGLRQIYYSMNVEVTDKGDVPEGYKVSRKEKRNFPLILESPSPNQTSLYFCASSLTRIGANVLTFGAGSRLTVL.

This clonotype counts as medium-sized. The CDR3 coding sequence is TGTGCCAGCAGTTACTCGATAGCGTTGGTACCGTACTTC. Translated: CASSYSIALVPYF. The rearrangement uses TRBV6-2 or TRBV6-3 and TRBJ2-7; TRBD2 is a possible D gene (5 bases). V lost 0 bases, J lost 12 bases, and 15 bases lay in between. The CDR3 is 13 amino acids. Germline CDR1 and CDR2: MNHEY and SVGEGT.

This sequence joins TRBV12-3 or TRBV12-4 and TRBJ1-2, with TRBD1 as a possible D gene (5 bases). V shed 4 bases and J shed 1 base, with 10 bases lying between them. The CDR3 spans 14 residues. Here the CDR3 DNA reads TGTGCCAGCAGTTCCTCAGGGTTTAACTATGGCTACACCTTC. Amino acid sequence: CASSSSGFNYGYTF.